The 7 T cell receptor beta chains below all came from one sample that was sequenced in a study of technical replicates of blood from several donors. Profiled with immunoSEQ multiplex PCR; TCRdb holds only in-frame clones, not every one. The sample holds roughly 71,000 clones, 85% to 95% seen once. Specimen: T cells isolated from PBMCs. These receptors were collected from a human donor in good health.

The gene calls are TRBV30 and TRBJ1-5; 7 bases are a match to TRBD1. The V gene's germline CDR1 is GTSNPN and CDR2 SVGIG (reference sequence). V trimming: 5 bases; J trimming: 4 bases; junction bases outside the gene matches: 5. This CDR3 has 13 residues. CDR3: CAWGPGGNQPQHF. Here the CDR3 DNA reads TGTGCCTGGGGACCAGGGGGTAATCAGCCCCAGCATTTT.

This clone was picked up a small number of times. J is TRBJ1-5 and V is TRBV28; D is uncertain. The CDR3 spans 12 residues. The germline CDR1 and CDR2 sequences are MDHEN and SYDVKM. Trimming stripped 9 bases from V and 9 bases from J, with 15 bases between. The CDR3 bases are TGTGCCAGTTATCAGAGGAATAGGCCCCAGCATTTT. Its protein product is CASYQRNRPQHF.

The CDR3 sequence: CASRQALAGPDTQYF. The CDR3 coding sequence is TGTGCCAGCAGGCAGGCACTAGCGGGACCAGATACGCAGTATTTT. The rearrangement uses TRBV28 and TRBJ2-3, with 10 bases fitting TRBD2. Unmatched junction bases numbered 7, after V lost 6 bases and J lost 4 bases. CDR1 is MDHEN and CDR2 is SYDVKM in the germline V gene. The CDR3 has 15 residues.

This clone was seen once. J is TRBJ2-5 and V is TRBV7-6; TRBD2 matches at 12 bases. The CDR3 covers 18 residues. The V gene's germline CDR1 is SGHVS and CDR2 FNYEAQ. The J segment lost 3 bases and the V segment lost 5 bases, leaving 13 bases of the junction unmatched. DNA of the CDR3: TGTGCCAGCAGCCGGAGACTAGCGGGAGTTTTGGCAGAAGAGACCCAGTACTTC. Translating it yields CASSRRLAGVLAEETQYF.

The chain is built from TRBV10-1 and TRBJ1-5; D is undetermined. The CDR3 spans 13 residues. Deletions cut 4 bases from V and 5 bases from J, with 9 bases between. Looked up from germline, CDR1 is WNHNN and CDR2 is SYGVQD (reference sequence). The CDR3 DNA is TGCGCCAGCAGTGCAAACCAGGATCAGCCCCAGCATTTT. It yields the protein CASSANQDQPQHF.

As regards this clone: At one of its ends the junction is not consistent with the germline gene, which may arise from a read error. The V gene is TRBV29-1, the J gene TRBJ2-1; 7 positions match TRBD1. CDR1 and CDR2 (germline): SQVTM, ANQGSEA. The CDR3 is 14 residues long. CDR3 nucleotides: TGCAGCGTAGAAGACAGGGCCTCCTACAATGAGCAGTTCTTC. The encoded protein is CSVEDRASYNEQFF.

The chain couples TRBV6-1 to TRBJ1-1, with D uncertain. This CDR3 has 14 residues. Deletions cut 4 bases from V and 3 bases from J, with 12 bases between. Per germline, CDR1 MNHNS and CDR2 SASEGT. The CDR3 loop is CASSAPGGYTEAFF. As DNA, the CDR3 is TGTGCCAGCAGTGCCCCGGGAGGGTACACTGAAGCTTTCTTT.